The source of this T cell receptor (beta chain) is a study of cytotoxic CD8 clonotypes in ibrutinib-treated CLL. Study overall: Treatment had run for a median roughly 13 months, range 6 to 36, when response samples were taken.

Remarks on this clone: Its target is unknown.

CDR3 length: 13 residues. V was shortened by 2 bases and J by 7 bases, with 11 bases between the two germline ends. From germline, CDR1 is LNHNV and CDR2 YYDKDF (reference sequence). Clones were sequenced by immunoSEQ multiplex PCR, and TCRdb holds only the in-frame ones, with some missing. The sample shows 130,000 or so clones, 70% to 85% of them seen only once. The study's findings and limits: Public clonotypes were uncommon and contracted or stayed stable on treatment.

About 1.9 micrograms of genomic DNA came from cryopreserved PBMCs for TCR beta libraries. This specimen consisted of PBMCs, obtained after 12 months of ibrutinib treatment. The TCR sequence derives from a human donor with chronic lymphocytic leukemia. The J gene is TRBJ1-2, the V gene TRBV15, with D uncertain. This chain's CDR3 is CATSRRHEFGYTF. Written as DNA, the CDR3 is TGTGCCACCAGCAGACGTCACGAATTTGGCTACACCTTC.